One sample yielded the 24 T cell receptor beta chains listed below, sequenced in a study of cytomegalovirus exposure and HLA in healthy donors. 60 Vbeta and 13 Jbeta primers were used in PCR. Using immunoSEQ multiplex PCR, the repertoire was profiled, and TCRdb retains in-frame clones only, with some absent. The table lists over 110,000 clones, approximately 82% of them singletons. The sequenced sample consisted of PBMCs. The receptors were sampled from a woman in her sixties or seventies in good health and CMV-seropositive.

This chain connects TRBV9 to TRBJ1-4; D is perhaps TRBD1 (5 bases). The V end lost 4 bases, the J end lost 0 bases, and 7 bases lay between the germline ends. The V gene's germline CDR1 is SGDLS and CDR2 YYNGEE. This CDR3 is 14 amino acids long. The CDR3 spells CASSPTATNEKLFF. CDR3 sequence (DNA): TGTGCCAGCAGCCCGACAGCAACTAATGAAAAACTGTTTTTT.

This clone appeared a few times. The chain carries TRBV19 and TRBJ1-5; D might be TRBD1 (5 bases). The CDR3 spans 14 residues. Germline V CDR1 and CDR2: LNHDA, SQIVND (reference sequence). V gave up 3 bases and J gave up 2 bases, with 8 bases separating them. In DNA, the CDR3 is TGTGCCAGTAGTATCCAACAGGGCAATCAGCCCCAGCATTTT. Translated, it gives CASSIQQGNQPQHF.

The chain has TRBV2 and TRBJ2-7; no reliable D call. Deletions cut 6 bases from V and 2 bases from J, with 11 bases between. This CDR3 has 13 residues. Germline V CDR1 and CDR2: SNHLY, FYNNEI. CDR3 residues: CASRYRTAYEQYF. DNA for the CDR3: TGTGCCAGCAGGTACAGAACGGCCTACGAGCAGTACTTC.

The CDR3 sequence is CAISPAGGSGANVLTF. CDR3 sequence (DNA): TGTGCCATCAGTCCAGCGGGGGGCTCTGGGGCCAACGTCCTGACTTTC. The chain links TRBV10-3 to TRBJ2-6, with TRBD2 matching over 9 bases. Germline CDR1 is ENHRY and CDR2 is SYGVKD. The CDR3 sequence is 16 residues long. With V trimmed by 5 bases and J by 0 bases, 2 bases remained unmatched.

V usage is TRBV6-5 and J usage is TRBJ1-1; D is perhaps TRBD1 (5 bases). Germline values: CDR1 MNHEY, CDR2 SVGAGI. Trimming pared 6 bases from V and 4 bases from J, leaving 12 bases between. CDR3 length: 13 amino acids. DNA for the CDR3: TGTGCCAGCAGATCAGGGCTCCTCACTGAAGCTTTCTTT. Translated, it gives CASRSGLLTEAFF.

The chain combines TRBV2 with TRBJ2-5, with TRBD1 as a possible D gene (5 bases). TRBJ2-7 explains the end of the DNA better; the J call may be wrong. The CDR3 is made up of 13 amino acids. CDR1 is SNHLY and CDR2 is FYNNEI in the germline V gene. Written as DNA, the CDR3 is TGTGCCAGCAGGTACGATAAGGGGTTCGAGCAGTACTTC. This encodes CASRYDKGFEQYF.

This sequence joins TRBV19 and TRBJ2-7, with D perhaps TRBD1 (6 bases). From germline, CDR1 is LNHDA and CDR2 SQIVND (reference sequence). Trimming took 4 bases from V and 3 from J, leaving 13 bases between them. The CDR3 consists of 14 residues. This chain's CDR3 is CASSTRDIGYEQYF. CDR3 bases: TGTGCCAGTAGTACCCGGGACATAGGCTACGAGCAGTACTTC.

This chain's CDR3 is CASSGGRDRLTYEQYF. The CDR3 coding sequence is TGTGCCAGCAGCGGAGGTAGGGACAGGTTAACCTACGAGCAGTACTTC. The genes are TRBV9 and TRBJ2-7; 8 positions agree with TRBD1. Unmatched junction bases numbered 10, after V lost 3 bases and J lost 2 bases. This CDR3 has 16 residues. Looked up from germline, CDR1 is SGDLS and CDR2 is YYNGEE.

The chain uses TRBV4-1 and TRBJ2-2, with 9 positions matching TRBD2. The length of the CDR3 is 15 residues. Germline V CDR1 and CDR2: MGHRA, YSYEKL. J was trimmed by 1 base and V by 4 bases; bases with no gene match: 1. Here the CDR3 reads CASSLLAGNTGELFF. DNA of the CDR3: TGCGCCAGCAGCCTACTAGCGGGGAACACCGGGGAGCTGTTTTTT.

The chain carries TRBV5-8 and TRBJ2-6, with D possibly TRBD2 on 6 matching bases. Germline CDR1 and CDR2: SGHTS and YDEGEE. Trimming took 1 base from V and 12 from J, leaving 14 bases between them. The CDR3 loop spans 14 amino acids. The DNA of the CDR3 is TGTGCCAGCAGCTTGAGCGGGCAGGGAGGCGTCCTGACTTTC. Its protein is CASSLSGQGGVLTF.

This chain uses TRBV30 with TRBJ2-1, with a weak D call TRBD2 (6 bases). CDR1 and CDR2 (germline): GTSNPN, SVGIG (reference sequence). Trimming left V 0 bases short and J 2 bases short, with 17 bases between. This CDR3 contains 17 residues. CDR3 sequence reads: CAWSVPPGRGAYNEQFF. The CDR3 coding sequence is TGTGCCTGGAGTGTCCCCCCAGGGCGGGGCGCCTACAATGAGCAGTTCTTC.

The chain joins TRBV10-1 to TRBJ1-5; 10 bases align to TRBD1. Germline V gives CDR1 WNHNN, CDR2 SYGVQD (reference sequence). There are 17 residues in the CDR3. V shed 5 bases, J shed 1 base, and the junction held 8 bases outside the gene matches. The CDR3 spells CASSKPGQGTSNQPQHF. In DNA, the CDR3 is TGCGCCAGCAGTAAGCCGGGACAGGGGACGAGCAATCAGCCCCAGCATTTT.

This clone was recorded a few times. The chain uses TRBV7-3 and TRBJ2-1; D may be TRBD2 (5 bases). Germline values: CDR1 SGHTA, CDR2 FQGTGA. The CDR3 is 16 amino acids. The V end was cut by 0 bases, the J end by 4 bases, with 13 bases between. CDR3 loop: CASSLTSRTGYNEQFF. The CDR3 nucleotides read TGTGCCAGCAGCTTAACCTCAAGGACTGGGTACAATGAGCAGTTCTTC.

The rearrangement joins TRBV5-4 to TRBJ2-2; 12 nucleotides line up with TRBD2. The CDR3 loop spans 19 amino acids. CDR1 and CDR2 from the germline V gene are SGHNT and YYREEE (reference sequence). V lost 0 bases, J lost 3 bases, and 9 bases stayed unmatched. CDR3 loop: CASSLEASGRAADTGELFF. CDR3 bases: TGTGCCAGCAGCTTGGAAGCTAGCGGGAGGGCCGCGGACACCGGGGAGCTGTTTTTT.

The rearrangement joins TRBV28 to TRBJ2-7, with 10 bases aligning to TRBD1. The CDR3 extends over 15 amino acids. Germline trimming cut 5 bases from V and 2 bases from J; bases unmatched to any gene: 6. CDR1 is MDHEN, CDR2 SYDVKM, per germline. In nucleotides, the CDR3 is TGTGCCAGCAGTCTGACAGGGGGCCAAGCCTACGAGCAGTACTTC. Encoded protein: CASSLTGGQAYEQYF.

This clone turned up a few times. This chain uses TRBV10-3 with TRBJ2-3; D is possibly TRBD2 (7 bases). The CDR3 has 16 residues. V was clipped by 3 bases and J by 3 bases, with 16 bases between them. The germline V gene has CDR1 ENHRY and CDR2 SYGVKD. CDR3 in amino acids: CAISDGGRAGTDTQYF. In DNA form, the CDR3 reads TGTGCCATCAGTGATGGGGGGCGAGCGGGGACAGATACGCAGTATTTT.

This clone occurred a few times. This rearrangement joins TRBV4-3 to TRBJ2-7; no definite D call. This CDR3 region has 13 residues. Germline CDR1 is LGHNA and CDR2 is YSLEER. Trimming stripped 0 bases from V and 6 bases from J, with 9 bases between. In DNA form, the CDR3 reads TGCGCCAGCAGCCAAGATCGTTTTAGCGAGCAGTACTTC. It encodes CASSQDRFSEQYF.

The chain couples TRBV7-8 to TRBJ2-2; possibly TRBD2 for D (6 bases). This CDR3 is built from 16 residues. V shed 6 bases and J shed 0 bases, with 14 bases lying between them. CDR1 is SGHVS, CDR2 FQNEAQ, per germline. CDR3 loop: CASSRGEWSNTGELFF. In DNA form, the CDR3 reads TGTGCCAGCAGTCGCGGGGAATGGTCGAACACCGGGGAGCTGTTTTTT.

The gene calls are TRBV5-1 and TRBJ1-1, with D possibly TRBD1 on 6 matching bases. The CDR3 is made up of 14 amino acids. The germline V gene encodes CDR1 SGHRS and CDR2 YFSETQ. V dropped 0 bases and J dropped 0 bases, with 6 bases sitting between them. Here the CDR3 DNA reads TGCGCCAGCAGCTTGGGGGGGCTGAACACTGAAGCTTTCTTT. Protein product: CASSLGGLNTEAFF. The variable domain in full, with the rest retrieved from reference TRBV5-1 and TRBJ1-1, is KAGVTQTPRYLIKTRGQQVTLSCSPISGHRSVSWYQQTPGQGLQFLFEYFSETQRNKGNFPGRFSGRQFSNSRSEMNVSTLELGDSALYLCASSLGGLNTEAFFGQGTRLTVV.

This chain links TRBV27 with TRBJ2-5, with a weak D call TRBD2 (6 bases). Germline V CDR1 and CDR2: MNHEY, SMNVEV (reference sequence). The CDR3 is 13 amino acids. Trimming cost V 5 bases and J 10 bases, with 17 bases left between them. Here the CDR3 DNA reads TGTGCCAGCAGTCTAGAACCGGGGGAGGACCAGTACTTC. Amino acid sequence: CASSLEPGEDQYF.

This chain joins TRBV6-6 and TRBJ2-7; D perhaps matches TRBD2 (5 bases). There are 14 residues in the CDR3. Germline loops: CDR1 MNHNY, CDR2 SVGAGI (reference sequence). With 5 bases removed from V and 0 bases from J, the gap between germline ends came to 11 bases. The CDR3 DNA reads TGTGCCAGCAGTCCCCGGGGTTACTCCTACGAGCAGTACTTC. It encodes CASSPRGYSYEQYF.

This clone has a handful of counts. This chain connects TRBV19 to TRBJ2-1; the match to TRBD2 covers 9 bases. Trimming removed 10 bases from V and 4 bases from J; junction bases left unmatched: 14. This CDR3 has 16 amino acids. CDR1 and CDR2 (germline): LNHDA, SQIVND (reference sequence). CDR3 protein: CATNPRGSGSYNEQFF. The CDR3 coding sequence is TGTGCCACGAACCCCCGGGGTAGCGGGAGTTACAATGAGCAGTTCTTC.

The CDR3 DNA reads as TGTGCCAGCAGTCCCCCTAGCGGGAGCCGCTACGAGCAGTACTTC. Translating it yields CASSPPSGSRYEQYF. This chain uses TRBV28 with TRBJ2-5; 10 bases fit TRBD2. The better agreement between TRBJ2-7 and the DNA end casts doubt on the J call. The CDR3 is 15 residues long. The germline gives CDR1 MDHEN, CDR2 SYDVKM.

The chain uses TRBV4-2 and TRBJ2-5, with 9 positions matching TRBD2. The ends lost 1 base at V and 5 bases at J; junction bases unmatched: 8. From germline, CDR1 is LGHNA and CDR2 YNFKEQ. This CDR3 comprises 16 residues. CDR3: CASSQVSAGGSETQYF. CDR3 sequence (DNA): TGTGCCAGCAGCCAAGTTAGCGCGGGAGGGTCGGAGACCCAGTACTTC.